This T cell receptor beta chain appears in the sequencing data of a study of blood T cell repertoires in COVID-19. Sequencing used immunoSEQ multiplex PCR; TCRdb keeps in-frame clones, though not all of them. Of about 64,000 clones in the sample, roughly 80% were seen once. Trimming cost V 4 bases and J 3 bases; bases outside gene matches: 8. Germline V lookup: CDR1 KGHDR, CDR2 SFDVKD. There are 16 residues in the CDR3. Sequenced input: peripheral blood. This clonotype was obtained from a human donor in a cohort sampled during active COVID-19. This chain joins TRBV24-1 and TRBJ2-1; 7 nucleotides match TRBD2. The chain's CDR3 is CATSDRSAGHYNEQFF. For the CDR3, the DNA is TGTGCCACCAGTGACCGCTCAGCGGGGCACTACAATGAGCAGTTCTTC.